This T cell receptor (beta chain) is drawn from a study of glioma-infiltrating T cells. Overall study: Before surgery, glioma patients received dexamethasone for at most six days.

The trim removed 8 bases at V and 0 bases at J, leaving 9 bases unmatched. The CDR3 length is 17 residues. The germline V gene encodes CDR1 MNHNY and CDR2 SVGAGI (reference sequence). Using RNA template, CDR3s of TCR alpha and beta were amplified with iRepertoire arm-PCR. In TCRdb, the multiplex PCR reads were re-called with MiXCR into one record per CDR3 protein. The sample consists of more than 300,000 distinct CDR3 sequences, 35% to 45% of them appearing once. The study's findings and limits: Signature shared blood CDR3 motifs were enriched in low-divergence and depleted in high-divergence patients.

In regard to this clonotype: Its antigen is still unknown.

This sequence originates from a human donor with low-grade glioma or glioblastoma, undergoing nonglioma brain surgery, or in good health (not recorded which). The material sequenced was glioma tissue, nonneoplastic brain tissue, or PBMCs (not recorded which). The V call is TRBV6-6, the J call TRBJ1-5; the match to TRBD1 covers 11 bases. CDR3 protein: CASGTRTGGYSNQPQHF. The CDR3 bases are TGTGCCAGCGGGACACGGACAGGGGGCTATAGCAATCAGCCCCAGCATTTT.